This record concerns one T cell receptor beta chain sequence. This sample is part of a study of cytomegalovirus exposure and HLA in healthy donors. Some clones are missing from TCRdb's copy, which holds only in-frame ones; the method was immunoSEQ multiplex PCR. The table shows around 250,000 clones, with 85% to 90% occurring only once. Sequences were obtained from PBMCs. The sequence derives from a woman between 18 and 30 years old in good health and CMV-seronegative.

CDR3 sequence: CASRLDRGGHNQPQHF. The CDR3 nucleotides read TGTGCCAGCAGATTGGACAGGGGTGGGCACAATCAGCCCCAGCATTTT. The genes are TRBV27 and TRBJ1-5; TRBD1 aligns across 9 bases. The J segment lost 3 bases and the V segment lost 6 bases, leaving 9 bases of the junction unmatched. From germline, CDR1 is MNHEY and CDR2 SMNVEV (reference sequence). This CDR3 region has 16 residues.